In this sample, the clone carrying this T cell receptor beta chain turned up a few times. The antigen is undetermined. This sample is part of a study of identical twins. V gave up 6 bases and J gave up 4 bases, with 10 bases separating them. CDR3 length equals 12 residues. CDR1 is MNHEY, CDR2 SVGAGI, per germline. Regarding the study as a whole: Models underpredicted monozygotic twin sharing of out-of-frame TCR alpha. Beta out-of-frame twin sharing showed a weaker excess.

TCRdb used MiXCR to reprocess the 5' RACE reads, holding one entry per CDR3 protein. The sample has roughly 200,000 distinct CDR3 sequences, 7.5% seen once. The same data also went into a second study, on yellow fever vaccine responses in identical twins.

The source material was memory (CD45RO+) T cells sorted from blood. The receptor's source is a woman aged 18 to 35 in good health. V is TRBV6-5 and J is TRBJ2-7; TRBD1 might be the D (5 bases). As DNA, the CDR3 is TGTGCCAGCAGGGCGGACACTTACGAGCAGTACTTC. Amino acid sequence: CASRADTYEQYF.